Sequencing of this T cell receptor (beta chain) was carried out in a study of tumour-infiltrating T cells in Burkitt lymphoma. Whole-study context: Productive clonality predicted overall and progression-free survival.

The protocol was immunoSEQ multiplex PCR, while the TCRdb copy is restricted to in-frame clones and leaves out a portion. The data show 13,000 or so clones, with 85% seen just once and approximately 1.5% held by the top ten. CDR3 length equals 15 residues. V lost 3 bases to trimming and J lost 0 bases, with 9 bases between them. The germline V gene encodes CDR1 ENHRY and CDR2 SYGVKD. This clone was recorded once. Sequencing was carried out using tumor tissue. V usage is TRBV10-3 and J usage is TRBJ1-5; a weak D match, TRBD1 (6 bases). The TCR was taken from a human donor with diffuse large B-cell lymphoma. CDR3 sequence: CAISDRQDSNQPQHF. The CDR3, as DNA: TGTGCCATCAGTGACAGACAGGATAGCAATCAGCCCCAGCATTTT.